This T cell receptor (beta chain) was sequenced in a study of OX40 agonist ivuxolimab in advanced cancers. Looking at the study overall: Earlier treatment with anti-PD-1, anti-PD-L1 or anti-CTLA-4 was permitted, and approximately 38% had received some. Findings of the study overall: Determination of antigen specificity was not performed for the expanded peripheral T cells. Partial responders dosed at 0.1-3.0 mg/kg displayed clonal expansion ranking among the lowest.

Notes on this clone: Its target is not known.

Clones were read by immunoSEQ multiplex PCR, and TCRdb kept only the in-frame ones, dropping some. Of around 69,000 clones in the sample, roughly nine tenths were seen once. The CDR3 runs 13 residues. V lost 1 base and J lost 6, with 9 bases in between. CDR1 is MDHEN and CDR2 is SYDVKM in the germline V gene. This chain joins TRBV28 and TRBJ1-2; tentatively, D is TRBD1 (5 bases). This sample comprised CD4+ or CD8+ T cells sorted from blood, obtained in a trial of the OX40 agonist ivuxolimab. This sequence was found in an adult with an advanced solid tumor such as melanoma, head and neck, liver or kidney cancer. CDR3 coding DNA: TGTGCCAGCAGTTTATCAGGGTCGGATGGCTACACCTTC. As protein: CASSLSGSDGYTF.